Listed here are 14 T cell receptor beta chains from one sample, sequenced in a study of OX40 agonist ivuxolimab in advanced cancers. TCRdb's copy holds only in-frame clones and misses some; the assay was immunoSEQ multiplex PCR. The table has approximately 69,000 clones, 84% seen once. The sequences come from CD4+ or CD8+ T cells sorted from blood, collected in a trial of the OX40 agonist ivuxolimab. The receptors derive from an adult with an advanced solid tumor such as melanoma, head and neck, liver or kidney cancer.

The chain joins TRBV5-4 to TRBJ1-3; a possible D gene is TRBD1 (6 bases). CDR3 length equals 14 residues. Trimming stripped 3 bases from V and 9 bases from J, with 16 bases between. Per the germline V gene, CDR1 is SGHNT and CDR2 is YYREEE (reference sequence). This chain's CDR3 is CASSSDRASGTIYF. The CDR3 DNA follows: TGTGCCAGCAGCTCGGACAGAGCATCGGGCACCATATATTTT.

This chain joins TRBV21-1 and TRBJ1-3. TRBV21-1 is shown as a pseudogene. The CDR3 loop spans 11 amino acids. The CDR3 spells CASSQETAEYF. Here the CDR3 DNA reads TGTGCCAGCAGTCAGGAGACAGCGGAATATTTT.

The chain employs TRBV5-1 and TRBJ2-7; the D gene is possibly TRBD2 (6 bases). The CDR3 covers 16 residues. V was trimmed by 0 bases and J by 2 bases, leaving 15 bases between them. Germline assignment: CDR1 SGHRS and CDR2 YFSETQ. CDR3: CASSLGFGGMTYEQYF. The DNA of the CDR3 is TGCGCCAGCAGCTTGGGTTTCGGCGGGATGACCTACGAGCAGTACTTC.

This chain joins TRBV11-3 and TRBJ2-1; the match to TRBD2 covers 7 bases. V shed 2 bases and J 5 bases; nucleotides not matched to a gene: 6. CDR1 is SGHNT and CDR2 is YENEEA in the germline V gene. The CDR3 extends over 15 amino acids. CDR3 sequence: CASSLPAGSNNEQFF. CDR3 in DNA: TGTGCCAGCAGCTTACCAGCGGGGTCTAACAATGAGCAGTTCTTC.

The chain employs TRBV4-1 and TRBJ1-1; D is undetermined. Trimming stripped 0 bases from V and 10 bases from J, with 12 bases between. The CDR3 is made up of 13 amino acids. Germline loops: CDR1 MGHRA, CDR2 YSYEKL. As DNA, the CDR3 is TGCGCCAGCAGCCAAGATACGGGCCTCCCAGCTTTCTTT. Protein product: CASSQDTGLPAFF.

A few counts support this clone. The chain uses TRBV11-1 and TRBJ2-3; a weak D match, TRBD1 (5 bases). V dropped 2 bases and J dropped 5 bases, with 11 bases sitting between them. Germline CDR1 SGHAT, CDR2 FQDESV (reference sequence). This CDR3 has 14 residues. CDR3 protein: CASSLYTGGDTQYF. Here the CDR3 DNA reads TGTGCCAGCAGCTTATACACAGGCGGAGATACGCAGTATTTT.

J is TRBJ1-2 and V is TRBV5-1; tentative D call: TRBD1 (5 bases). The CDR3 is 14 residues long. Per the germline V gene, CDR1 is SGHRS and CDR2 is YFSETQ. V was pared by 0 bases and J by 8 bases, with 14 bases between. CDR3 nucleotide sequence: TGCGCCAGCAGCTTGGGTAGTAGCGGGGGAGGCTACACCTTC. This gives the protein CASSLGSSGGGYTF.

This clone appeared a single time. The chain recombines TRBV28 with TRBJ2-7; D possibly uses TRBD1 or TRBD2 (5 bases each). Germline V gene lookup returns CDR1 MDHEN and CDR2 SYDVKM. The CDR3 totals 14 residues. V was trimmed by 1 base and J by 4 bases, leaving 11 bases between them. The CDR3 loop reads CASSLYRGRYEQYF. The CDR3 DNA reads TGTGCCAGCAGTTTATATCGGGGACGGTACGAGCAGTACTTC.

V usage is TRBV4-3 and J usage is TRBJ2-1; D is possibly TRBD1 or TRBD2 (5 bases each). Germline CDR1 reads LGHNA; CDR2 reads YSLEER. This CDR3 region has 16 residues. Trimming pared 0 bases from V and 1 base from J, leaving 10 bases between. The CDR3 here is CASSQDRGRSYNEQFF. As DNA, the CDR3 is TGCGCCAGCAGCCAAGATCGGGGCAGATCCTACAATGAGCAGTTCTTC.

The CDR3 loop reads CASSPKTGRNTIYF. The CDR3 nucleotides are TGTGCCAGCAGCCCTAAGACAGGGAGAAACACCATATATTTT. The rearrangement links TRBV7-2 to TRBJ1-3, with 7 bases matching TRBD1. This CDR3 spans 14 amino acids. Losses at the gene ends were 5 bases for V and 5 bases for J; bases not matched to a gene: 6. Germline CDR1 reads SGHTA; CDR2 reads FQGNSA.

The CDR3 coding sequence is TGTGCCAGCACCCAGACGGGGGCCCGGTACAATGAGCAGTTCTTC. It is translated as CASTQTGARYNEQFF. This chain joins TRBV7-2 and TRBJ2-1; either TRBD1 or TRBD2 may supply D (6 bases each). Trimming stripped 7 bases from V and 4 bases from J, with 17 bases between. The CDR3 is made up of 15 amino acids. Per germline, CDR1 SGHTA and CDR2 FQGNSA. Drawing the rest from reference TRBV7-2 and TRBJ2-1, the complete variable domain is GAGVSQSPSNKVTEKGKDVELRCDPISGHTALYWYRQSLGQGLEFLIYFQGNSAPDKSGLPSDRFSAERTGGSVSTLTIQRTQQEDSAVYLCASTQTGARYNEQFFGPGTRLTVL.

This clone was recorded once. CDR3 nucleotide sequence: TGTGCCAGCAGTGACTCTTTCCGGAGGGGCTCCTACAATGAGCAGTTCTTC. Protein sequence: CASSDSFRRGSYNEQFF. This chain links TRBV6-4 with TRBJ2-1, with D possibly matching TRBD2 (6 bases). Germline-derived CDR1 and CDR2 are MRHNA and SNTAGT. The CDR3 totals 17 residues. Trimming shortened V by 0 bases and J by 0 bases, and 12 bases separated the two germline ends.

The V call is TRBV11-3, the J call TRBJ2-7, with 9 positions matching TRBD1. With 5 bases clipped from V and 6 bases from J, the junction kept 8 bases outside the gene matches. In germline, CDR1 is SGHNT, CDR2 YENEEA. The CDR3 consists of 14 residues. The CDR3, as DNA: TGTGCCAGCAGCCTTCACCCGGGACAGGGCGAGCAGTACTTC. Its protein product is CASSLHPGQGEQYF.

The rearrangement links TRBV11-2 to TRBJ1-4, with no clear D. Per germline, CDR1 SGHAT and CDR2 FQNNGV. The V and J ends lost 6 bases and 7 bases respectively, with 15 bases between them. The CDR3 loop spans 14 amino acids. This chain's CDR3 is CASRAVSGGEKLFF. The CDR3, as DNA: TGTGCCAGCAGGGCGGTGAGTGGTGGTGAAAAACTGTTTTTT.